Presented here are 2 T cell receptor beta chains from one specimen sequenced in a study of CD8 T cells in ankylosing spondylitis (dated by TCRdb to about 2017). The library relied on 5' RACE. Data came from an Illumina HiSeq 2500. Using fastp at Q25 and MiXCR, TCRdb reprocessed the public reads and kept productive beta chains. A single entry per CDR3 protein holds the most common genes and DNA from its merged rows. The sample includes 240,000 or so distinct CDR3 sequences, with less than 10% observed a single time. The ten biggest clones cover 6.8% of the sample. Sequenced sample: blood, either unsorted or a sorted T cell fraction (not recorded which). These receptors were collected from a male donor with ankylosing spondylitis or in good health (not recorded which).

This clonotype showed up many times. The gene calls are TRBV25-1 and TRBJ1-5, with a possible D match to TRBD1 (5 bases). This CDR3 contains 14 residues. Trimming stripped 4 bases from V and 4 bases from J, with 11 bases between. The germline CDR1 and CDR2 sequences are MGHDK and SYGVNS. CDR3 in DNA: TGTGCCAGCAGTGCCTGGGGGGGGAATCAGCCCCAGCATTTT. Translation gives CASSAWGGNQPQHF.

This clonotype was counted at least ten times. V is TRBV20-1 and J is TRBJ2-1; weak D call: TRBD2 (6 bases). The ends were cut back, 6 bases at V and 2 bases at J, with 17 bases in the middle. The CDR3 sequence is 15 residues long. Germline V CDR1 and CDR2: DFQATT, SNEGSKA (reference sequence). CDR3 amino acids: CSADDGGPTYNEQFF. The CDR3 DNA follows: TGCAGTGCGGATGACGGAGGGCCCACCTACAATGAGCAGTTCTTC.